What follows are 5 T cell receptor beta chains derived from one specimen sequenced in a study of TET2 disruption in CD19-targeted CAR T cells. Some clones are missing from TCRdb's copy, which holds only in-frame ones; the method was immunoSEQ multiplex PCR. The sample data list more than 25,000 clones. No antigen is known for these receptors. This sample's treatment: autologous CTL019 cells: CD19 CAR with 4-1BB and CD3 zeta domains. This specimen was CD8- CAR+ T cells sorted from cultured blood T cells, taken for CD19 CAR T cell therapy. Subset denoted: CD8-negative CAR-positive T cells from the infusion product. The origin of the receptors is a man between 65 and 85 years old with chronic lymphocytic leukemia.

Concerning this clone: The CDR3 is cut off 3 residues early in the read; its end comes from the germline J gene. The chain recombines TRBV29-1 with TRBJ1-2; D not resolved. The germline V gene has CDR1 SQVTM and CDR2 ANQGSEA. The CDR3 is 12 amino acids. CDR3 loop: CSVGVAGYDYTF. The CDR3 DNA, read in part, is TGCAGCGTTGGGGTAGCGGGGTACGAC.

In the case of this clone: The junction and the germline gene differ at one end; a read error may be behind it. The DNA ends 3 residues before the CDR3 does, and the rest of the CDR3 is filled in from the germline J gene. This chain connects TRBV4-2 to TRBJ1-4; D not certain. CDR3 length: 16 residues. From germline, CDR1 is LGHNA and CDR2 YNFKEQ. CDR3 bases read: TGCGCCAGCAGCCAAGATGGGCTCTCCAATAATGAAAAA. Translated, it gives CASSQDGLSNNEK. The full CDR3 protein is CASSQDGLSNNEKLFF.

Notes on this clone: From the germline J gene comes the end of the CDR3, since the read stops 3 residues before it. This chain uses TRBV29-1 with TRBJ2-4; possibly TRBD1 for D (7 bases). The CDR3 loop spans 16 amino acids. Germline lookup yields CDR1 SQVTM and CDR2 ANQGSEA. This CDR3 reads CSVGGGDSETNYGQYF. The DNA read from the CDR3 is TGCAGCGTTGGAGGCGGGGACAGCGAAACTAACTATGGT.

As regards this clone: The read finishes 3 residues shy of the CDR3 end, and the germline J gene is used to complete it. The chain couples TRBV2 to TRBJ2-7; a weak D match, TRBD2 (6 bases). Trimming took off 7 bases at V and 2 bases at J, with 9 bases between the two ends. The CDR3 loop spans 12 amino acids. CDR1 SNHLY and CDR2 FYNNEI come from the germline V gene. CDR3 loop: CASKAGPYEQYF. CDR3 DNA (partial): TGTGCCAGCAAAGCGGGCCCCTACGAG.

Incomplete CDR3 DNA: TGTGCCAGTAGTACCATCACTAGCGGACCGTCCTACAATGAG. It translates to CASSTITSGPSYNE. The complete CDR3 sequence is CASSTITSGPSYNEQFF. The genes are TRBV19 and TRBJ2-1, with TRBD2 identical over 8 bases. The observed sequence ends 3 residues before the CDR3 terminus, with the missing tail filled in from the germline J gene. Per the germline V gene, CDR1 is LNHDA and CDR2 is SQIVND (reference sequence). The ends lost 4 bases at V and 1 base at J; junction bases unmatched: 9. The CDR3 length is 17 residues.